This T cell receptor beta chain was sequenced during a study of blood T cells in healthy people across ages. A second PCR of about 7 to 11 cycles used a sample-barcoded 5' primer and a J-beta primer mix. TCRdb processed the 5' RACE reads anew with MiXCR; each CDR3 protein has one entry. The sample yields 600,000 to 650,000 distinct CDR3 sequences, under 65% seen once. The study, taken as a whole, reports: CMV status of donors was unknown, possibly confounding expanded clonotype changes.

Germline-derived CDR1 and CDR2 are LGHNT and FRNRAP. The CDR3 covers 12 residues. Trimming took off 2 bases at V and 4 bases at J, with 6 bases between the two ends. With regard to this clonotype: Antigen unknown.

This sequence originates from a man between 60 and 75 years old in good health. The rearrangement links TRBV12-5 to TRBJ2-7, with D hard to call. Material: blood. Here the CDR3 DNA reads TGTGCTAGTGGTTTGTCGGGTTACGAGCAGTACTTC. It encodes CASGLSGYEQYF.